These T cell receptor beta chains were read from a single sample in a study of cytomegalovirus exposure and HLA in healthy donors. Profiled with immunoSEQ multiplex PCR; TCRdb holds only in-frame clones, not every one. Of around 35,000 clones detected, roughly 80% appear once; the ten largest clones hold roughly 10%. The sample consisted of PBMCs. The origin of the receptors is a woman between 40 and 50 years old in good health and CMV-seronegative. Both conserved end residues are part of each CDR3. The D gene is left open where the match is weak. The size of a clone is reported for some rows only, either as once, few or many, or as a class for expanded clones.

j_call,clone_size,v_call,d_call,cdr3_nt,cdr3_aa
TRBJ2-7,once,TRBV5-6,TRBD1,TGTGCCAGCAGTGGGCTTCGGGACAGTGCTATCTACGAGCAGTACTTC,CASSGLRDSAIYEQYF
TRBJ2-3,-,TRBV4-1,-,TGCGCCAGCAGCCAAGGGGGACTCCGCACAGATACGCAGTATTTT,CASSQGGLRTDTQYF
TRBJ2-1,-,TRBV25-1,TRBD1,TGTGCCAGCAGTATTTGGACAGGAGGTTACAATGAGCAGTTCTTC,CASSIWTGGYNEQFF
TRBJ2-1,-,TRBV5-1,-,TGCGCCAGCAGCTTGGATATTAGTTGGAATGAGCAGTTCTTC,CASSLDISWNEQFF
TRBJ1-5,few,TRBV7-2,-,TGTGCCAGCAGCTTAAGGGGTGGCAATCAGCCCCAGCATTTT,CASSLRGGNQPQHF
TRBJ2-1,-,TRBV6-5,TRBD2,TGTGCCAGCAGTTATGGTCGGTGGGGCGGGGGGCCGCAGTTCTTC,CASSYGRWGGGPQFF
TRBJ1-2,-,TRBV7-2,-,TGTGCCAGCAGCCCGGTGACAGACTATGGCTACACCTTC,CASSPVTDYGYTF
TRBJ2-3,-,TRBV5-1,TRBD2,TGCGCCAGCAGAAGACTAGCGGGGCGGTATACGCAGTATTTT,CASRRLAGRYTQYF
TRBJ2-5,few,TRBV11-2,-,TGTGCCAGCAGCTTCTCGGGGGGCCTCCAAGAGACCCAGTACTTC,CASSFSGGLQETQYF
TRBJ2-2,-,TRBV7-6,-,TGTGCCAGCAGCTTAGAGGGAAGGGGCACCGGGGAGCTGTTTTTT,CASSLEGRGTGELFF
TRBJ2-5,-,TRBV5-5,-,TGTGCCAGCAGCCGGGACATTAAAGAGACCCAGTACTTC,CASSRDIKETQYF
TRBJ2-5,-,TRBV5-1,TRBD2,TGCGCCAGCAGCTCCTCAGGGACTAGGGGTTCTGGGACCCAGTACTTC,CASSSSGTRGSGTQYF
TRBJ1-3,-,TRBV7-6,-,TGTGCCAGCAGCAAACAGGGATCAGGTGGAAACACCATATATTTT,CASSKQGSGGNTIYF
TRBJ1-5,-,TRBV28,TRBD1,TGTGCCAGCAGGCCTGGACAGGAGCAGCCCCAGCATTTT,CASRPGQEQPQHF
TRBJ2-5,-,TRBV28,TRBD2,TGTGCCAGCAGTTCTACCGGGACTAGGAGAGAGCGGACCCAGTACTTC,CASSSTGTRRERTQYF
TRBJ2-7,-,TRBV7-6,-,TGTGCCAGCAGCTCTGAGAACTGGGAGCAGTACTTC,CASSSENWEQYF
TRBJ1-4,-,TRBV5-5,-,TGTGCCAGCAGGGGCCCAGGTAGAGCTGGTGAAAAACTGTTTTTT,CASRGPGRAGEKLFF
TRBJ1-2,-,TRBV7-2,TRBD1,TGTGCCAGCAGTCCTCTGACGGACAGGGCTAACTATGGCTACACCTTC,CASSPLTDRANYGYTF
TRBJ1-2,-,TRBV5-6,-,TGTGCCAGCAGCGCGACAGCCCTCGGAGGCTACACCTTC,CASSATALGGYTF
TRBJ2-5,once,TRBV9,TRBD2,TGTGCCAGCAGCGTAGGTCTACTAGCGGGGGGGCTGGAGACCCAGTACTTC,CASSVGLLAGGLETQYF
TRBJ1-1,-,TRBV7-9,-,TGTGCCAGCAGCTTATTATCAGGGACTATGAACACTGAAGCTTTCTTT,CASSLLSGTMNTEAFF
TRBJ2-3,-,TRBV4-1,-,TGCGCCAGCAGCCATGCCACCCCCAGGACAGATACGCAGTATTTT,CASSHATPRTDTQYF
TRBJ1-3,few,TRBV7-9,TRBD1,TGTGCCAGCAGCCCCGATCGTAGGGGCAGGGGGCCTGGAAACACCATATATTTT,CASSPDRRGRGPGNTIYF
TRBJ2-5,-,TRBV9,TRBD1,TGTGCCAGCAGCGCCGACAGGGGCCAAGAGACCCAGTACTTC,CASSADRGQETQYF
TRBJ2-1,-,TRBV9,-,TGTGCCAGCAGCTTCCCCTCGACACTCTTC,CASSFPSTLF
TRBJ1-4,-,TRBV9,TRBD1,TGTGCCAGCACCAATGGACAGGGTACTAATGAAAAACTGTTTTTT,CASTNGQGTNEKLFF
TRBJ2-5,-,TRBV9,TRBD1,TGTGCCAGCAGCGTTGGGGACAGGGGTTTCGGTGAGACCCAGTACTTC,CASSVGDRGFGETQYF
TRBJ1-4,-,TRBV21-1,-,TGTGCCAGCAGCAAAGCGCGAAGGGGGCCGGGGACTAATGAAAAACTGTTTTTT,CASSKARRGPGTNEKLFF
TRBJ1-5,-,TRBV19,-,TGTGCCAGTAGGCAGGGGTTGAATCAGCCCCAGCATTTT,CASRQGLNQPQHF
TRBJ2-3,-,TRBV2,TRBD2,TGTGCCAGCAGTGACGCGGGGGGGGGAAGAGATACGCAGTATTTT,CASSDAGGGRDTQYF
TRBJ1-2,-,TRBV7-2,-,TGTGCCAGCAGTCAGACGGGAGCCTATGGCTACACCTTC,CASSQTGAYGYTF
TRBJ1-4,-,TRBV25-1,-,TGTGCCAGCAGTGATTTCACGGTCACTAATGAAAAACTGTTTTTT,CASSDFTVTNEKLFF
TRBJ1-1,-,TRBV13,TRBD1,TGTGCCAGCAGCTTAGAACAGGGGGCTGAAGCTTTCTTT,CASSLEQGAEAFF
TRBJ2-3,-,TRBV9,-,TGTGCCAGCAGCCCCATTGGGGCGGATACGCAGTATTTT,CASSPIGADTQYF
TRBJ1-2,-,TRBV4-2,-,TGTGCCAGCAGCCAAGAAAGGACAGCCTATGGCTACACCTTC,CASSQERTAYGYTF
TRBJ1-2,-,TRBV2,-,TGTGCCAGCAGTGTCGCGGGTTACTATGGCTACACCTTC,CASSVAGYYGYTF
TRBJ2-2,-,TRBV5-1,-,TGCGCCAGCAGCTTGATGGGGCAAACGAACACCGGGGAGCTGTTTTTT,CASSLMGQTNTGELFF
TRBJ2-7,-,TRBV2,TRBD2,TGTGCCAGCAGTGTCACTAGCGGGGGTTCCGTCGAGCAGTACTTC,CASSVTSGGSVEQYF
TRBJ2-3,-,TRBV27,TRBD1,TGTGCCCGCCGGGACAGGGGCCCAGATACGCAGTATTTT,CARRDRGPDTQYF
TRBJ2-1,-,TRBV7-9,-,TGTGCCAGCAGCTCTAGCGCGGCAGAGCAGTTCTTC,CASSSSAAEQFF
TRBJ1-1,-,TRBV7-9,TRBD1,TGTGCCAGCAGCGATTTGGACAGGGGCGACACTGAAGCTTTCTTT,CASSDLDRGDTEAFF
TRBJ1-1,-,TRBV18,-,TGTGCCAGCTCACCTTCACGGGATTCCATCGGAGCTTTCTTT,CASSPSRDSIGAFF
TRBJ1-2,-,TRBV5-6,-,TGTGCCAGCAGCTTGGTGGGGCAGGGTGTCAACTATGGCTACACCTTC,CASSLVGQGVNYGYTF
TRBJ1-2,-,TRBV27,TRBD1,TGTGCCAGCAGTCCAAACGACAGGGGTGGGAACTATGGCTACACCTTC,CASSPNDRGGNYGYTF
TRBJ2-5,-,TRBV5-1,-,TGCGCCAGCAGCTTGCAGGAAGAGACCCAGTACTTC,CASSLQEETQYF
TRBJ2-2,-,TRBV9,-,TGTGCCAGCAGCGCACAGAACACCGGGGAGCTGTTTTTT,CASSAQNTGELFF
TRBJ1-2,-,TRBV7-9,-,TGTGCCAGCAGCTTGCAGGGGTTTTATGGCTACACCTTC,CASSLQGFYGYTF
TRBJ2-1,-,TRBV4-3,TRBD2,TGCGCCAGCAGCCCTAAGGGGTCGACTAGCGTCTATATCGATGAGCAGTTCTTC,CASSPKGSTSVYIDEQFF
TRBJ2-2,-,TRBV6-6,TRBD2,TGTGCCAGCCGGGCTAGCGGGAGTTCCGGGGAGCTGTTTTTT,CASRASGSSGELFF
TRBJ1-1,-,TRBV5-6,-,TGTGCCAGCAGCGGCCCATCCACTGAAGCTTTCTTT,CASSGPSTEAFF
TRBJ2-1,few,TRBV7-6,TRBD2,TGTGCCAGCAGCTCGGGGCCAGCGGGGGGGGACAATGAGCAGTTCTTC,CASSSGPAGGDNEQFF
TRBJ1-2,-,TRBV6-1,-,TGTGCCAGCAGTGAAGCTGGCAGGGTTATCGGTGGCTACACCTTC,CASSEAGRVIGGYTF
TRBJ2-2,-,TRBV25-1,-,TGTGCCAGCGGGGCCAGGGAGCTGTTTTTT,CASGARELFF
TRBJ1-1,-,TRBV7-9,TRBD1,TGTGCCAGCAGCTCCAACAGGGGGTCGGACACTGAAGCTTTCTTT,CASSSNRGSDTEAFF
TRBJ1-1,-,TRBV7-2,-,TGTGCCAGCAAAGGGGACACCGTGAACACTGAAGCTTTCTTT,CASKGDTVNTEAFF
TRBJ1-1,-,TRBV5-4,TRBD1,TGTGCCAGCAGCTTACAGGGGAAGTCGACTGAAGCTTTCTTT,CASSLQGKSTEAFF
TRBJ1-5,-,TRBV29-1,TRBD1,TGCAGCGTTGGGGGACAGGGAGATCAGCCCCAGCATTTT,CSVGGQGDQPQHF
TRBJ2-2,-,TRBV4-3,TRBD1,TGCGCCAGCAGCCAAGATAAAGGGGGCTACACCGGGGAGCTGTTTTTT,CASSQDKGGYTGELFF